These 11 T cell receptor beta chains were sequenced from one sample in a study of T-cell memory formation after mild COVID-19. Each CDR3 protein gets one entry after TCRdb re-called the 5' RACE reads with MiXCR. Of around 470,000 distinct CDR3 sequences listed, 20% were seen once; the top ten hold around 8.4%. Material: PBMCs or a T cell subset sorted from them (not recorded which). The receptor set was obtained from an adult woman who had mild COVID-19 (a few samples of this study predate the infection). Cell type and time point are not known.

This clonotype has just a few counts. The CDR3 sequence: CSARIAGSQETQYF. CDR3 nucleotides: TGCAGTGCTAGAATAGCGGGTAGTCAAGAGACCCAGTACTTC. V is TRBV20-1 and J is TRBJ2-5; 7 bases fit TRBD2. This CDR3 region has 14 residues. V lost 2 bases, J lost 2 bases, and 5 bases stayed unmatched. Germline-derived CDR1 and CDR2 are DFQATT and SNEGSKA (reference sequence).

Worth noting for this clonotype: A much larger clone lies a single base off, so this may be a read error. The V and J genes are TRBV7-9 and TRBJ2-5, with 8 bases identical to TRBD1. Germline CDR1 and CDR2: SEHNR and FQNEAQ (reference sequence). CDR3 length: 12 residues. V lost 6 bases, J lost 5 bases, and 2 bases stayed unmatched. The CDR3 sequence: CASRYRGETQYF. In nucleotides, the CDR3 is TGTGCCAGCAGGTACAGGGGGGAGACCCAGTACTTC.

V usage is TRBV20-1 and J usage is TRBJ2-2; 12 bases match TRBD2. Trimming removed 6 bases from V and 2 bases from J; junction bases left unmatched: 4. This CDR3 comprises 15 residues. Per the germline V gene, CDR1 is DFQATT and CDR2 is SNEGSKA (reference sequence). The CDR3 here is CSARTSGVNTGELFF. In DNA form, the CDR3 reads TGCAGTGCGAGGACTAGCGGGGTAAACACCGGGGAGCTGTTTTTT.

V is TRBV7-9 and J is TRBJ2-3; D call uncertain. Germline V gene sequence: CDR1 SEHNR, CDR2 FQNEAQ (reference sequence). V gave up 8 bases and J gave up 7 bases, with 10 bases separating them. This CDR3 is built from 11 residues. Here the CDR3 DNA reads TGTGCCAGCCAAATGCAATATACGCAGTATTTT. Translation gives CASQMQYTQYF. Variable domain in full (rest from reference TRBV7-9 and TRBJ2-3): DTGVSQNPRHKITKRGQNVTFRCDPISEHNRLYWYRQTLGQGPEFLTYFQNEAQLEKSRLLSDRFSAERPKGSFSTLEIQRTEQGDSAMYLCASQMQYTQYFGPGTRLTVL.

CDR3 protein: CASSSSITPGGPSYNEQFF. The CDR3 nucleotides read TGCGCCAGCAGCTCCTCCATTACGCCAGGGGGCCCTTCCTACAATGAGCAGTTCTTC. This chain connects TRBV5-1 to TRBJ2-1, with 8 bases lining up with TRBD1. Germline-derived CDR1 and CDR2 are SGHRS and YFSETQ. J lost 1 base, V lost 3 bases, and 15 bases had no gene match. The CDR3 covers 19 residues.

The V call is TRBV12-3 or TRBV12-4, the J call TRBJ2-1; the match to TRBD1 covers 9 bases. J lost 4 bases, V lost 5 bases, and 6 bases had no gene match. The CDR3 is made up of 15 amino acids. The CDR3 reads CASSLDRGGYNEQFF. DNA of the CDR3: TGTGCCAGCAGTCTTGACAGGGGGGGATACAATGAGCAGTTCTTC.

This clonotype was detected only a few times. The V and J genes are TRBV7-2 and TRBJ1-1; D remains ambiguous. This CDR3 is built from 15 residues. Germline lookup yields CDR1 SGHTA and CDR2 FQGNSA. Trimming pared 1 base from V and 7 bases from J, leaving 16 bases between. The CDR3 protein is CASSLGSLRLSEAFF. The CDR3 bases are TGTGCCAGCAGCTTAGGGAGTCTCCGTCTCAGTGAAGCTTTCTTT. Supplemented by reference TRBV7-2 and TRBJ1-1, the full variable domain reads GAGVSQSPSNKVTEKGKDVELRCDPISGHTALYWYRQSLGQGLEFLIYFQGNSAPDKSGLPSDRFSAERTGGSVSTLTIQRTQQEDSAVYLCASSLGSLRLSEAFFGQGTRLTVV.

The gene calls are TRBV4-1 and TRBJ2-3; D is ambiguous. This CDR3 is 17 amino acids long. Germline V gene sequence: CDR1 MGHRA, CDR2 YSYEKL. Trimming shortened V by 0 bases and J by 6 bases, and 19 bases separated the two germline ends. CDR3 amino acids: CASSQDIPQTPRDTQYF. The CDR3 bases are TGCGCCAGCAGCCAAGATATTCCCCAAACCCCGCGTGATACGCAGTATTTT.

This chain joins TRBV7-9 and TRBJ1-2; D is uncertain. Per the germline V gene, CDR1 is SEHNR and CDR2 is FQNEAQ (reference sequence). CDR3 length: 14 residues. The V end was cut by 6 bases, the J end by 2 bases, with 13 bases between. CDR3 sequence: CASSRTEVNYGYTF. The CDR3 DNA is TGTGCCAGCAGTAGGACGGAAGTAAACTATGGCTACACCTTC.

The V gene is TRBV20-1, the J gene TRBJ2-3, with unresolved D. CDR1 and CDR2 from the germline V gene are DFQATT and SNEGSKA (reference sequence). This CDR3 spans 11 amino acids. V was clipped by 3 bases and J by 6 bases, with 7 bases between them. This CDR3 reads CSASVGDTQYF. CDR3 nucleotide sequence: TGCAGTGCTAGTGTTGGGGATACGCAGTATTTT.

The V call is TRBV4-3, the J call TRBJ2-5; TRBD2 matches at 7 bases. The J segment lost 4 bases and the V segment lost 0 bases, leaving 5 bases of the junction unmatched. Per the germline V gene, CDR1 is LGHNA and CDR2 is YSLEER. The CDR3 has 15 amino acids. In DNA form, the CDR3 reads TGCGCCAGCAGCCAAGATAAGGTAGCGGGAGAGACCCAGTACTTC. Encoded protein: CASSQDKVAGETQYF.